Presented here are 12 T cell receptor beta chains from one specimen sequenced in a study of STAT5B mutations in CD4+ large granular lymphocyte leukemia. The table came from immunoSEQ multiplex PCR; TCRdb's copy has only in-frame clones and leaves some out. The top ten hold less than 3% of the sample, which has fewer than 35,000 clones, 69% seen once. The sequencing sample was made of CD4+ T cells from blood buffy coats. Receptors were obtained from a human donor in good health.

The CDR3 loop is CASSQDSYPFNEQFF. The CDR3 DNA sequence: TGCGCCAGCAGCCAAGATTCCTACCCCTTCAATGAGCAGTTCTTC. The chain combines TRBV4-3 with TRBJ2-1, with D unclear. With 0 bases removed from V and 6 bases from J, the gap between germline ends came to 12 bases. Germline CDR1 reads LGHNA; CDR2 reads YSLEER. The CDR3 has 15 residues.

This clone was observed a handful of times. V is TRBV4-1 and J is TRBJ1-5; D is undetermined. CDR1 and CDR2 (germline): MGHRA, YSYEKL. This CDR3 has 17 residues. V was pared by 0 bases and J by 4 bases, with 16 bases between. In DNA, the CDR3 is TGCGCCAGCAGCCAAGATCGGGTTGCCCCCGGGAATCAGCCCCAGCATTTT. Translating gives CASSQDRVAPGNQPQHF.

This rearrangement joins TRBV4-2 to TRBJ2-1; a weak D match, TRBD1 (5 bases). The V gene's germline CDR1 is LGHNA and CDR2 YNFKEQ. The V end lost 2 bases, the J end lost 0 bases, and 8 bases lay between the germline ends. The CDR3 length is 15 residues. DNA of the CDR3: TGTGCCAGCAGCCAATCAGGGAACTCCTACAATGAGCAGTTCTTC. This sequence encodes CASSQSGNSYNEQFF.

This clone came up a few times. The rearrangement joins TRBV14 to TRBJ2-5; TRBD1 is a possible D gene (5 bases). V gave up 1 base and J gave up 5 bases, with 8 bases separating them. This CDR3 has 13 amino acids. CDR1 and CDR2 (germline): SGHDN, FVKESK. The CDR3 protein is CASSQARAETQYF. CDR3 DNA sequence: TGTGCCAGCAGCCAAGCCAGGGCTGAGACCCAGTACTTC.

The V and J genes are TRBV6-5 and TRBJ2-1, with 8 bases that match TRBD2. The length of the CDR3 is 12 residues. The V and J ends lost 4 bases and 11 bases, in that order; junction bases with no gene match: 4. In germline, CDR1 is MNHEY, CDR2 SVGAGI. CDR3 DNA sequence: TGTGCCAGCAGTTCGACTAGCGCGAAGCAGTTCTTC. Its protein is CASSSTSAKQFF.

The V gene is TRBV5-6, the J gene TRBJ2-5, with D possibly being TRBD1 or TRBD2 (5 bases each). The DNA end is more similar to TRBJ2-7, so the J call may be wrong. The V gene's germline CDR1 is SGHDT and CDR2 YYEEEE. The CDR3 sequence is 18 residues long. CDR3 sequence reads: CASSPGPGFSQAAYEQYF. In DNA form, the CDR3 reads TGTGCCAGCAGCCCGGGACCCGGTTTTAGTCAGGCGGCCTACGAGCAGTACTTC.

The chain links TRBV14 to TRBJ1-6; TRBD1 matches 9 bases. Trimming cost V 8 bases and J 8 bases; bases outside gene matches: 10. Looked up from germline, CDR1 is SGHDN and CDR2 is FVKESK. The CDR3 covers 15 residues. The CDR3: CASSLGQGPYSPLHF. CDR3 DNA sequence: TGTGCCAGCTCGCTGGGACAGGGACCATATTCACCCCTCCACTTT.

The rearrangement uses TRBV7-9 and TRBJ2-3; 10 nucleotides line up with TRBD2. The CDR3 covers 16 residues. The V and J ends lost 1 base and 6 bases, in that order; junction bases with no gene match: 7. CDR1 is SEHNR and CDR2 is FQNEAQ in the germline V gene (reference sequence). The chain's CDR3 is CASSLGASGGPDTQYF. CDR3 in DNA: TGTGCCAGCAGCTTAGGCGCTAGCGGGGGACCGGATACGCAGTATTTT.

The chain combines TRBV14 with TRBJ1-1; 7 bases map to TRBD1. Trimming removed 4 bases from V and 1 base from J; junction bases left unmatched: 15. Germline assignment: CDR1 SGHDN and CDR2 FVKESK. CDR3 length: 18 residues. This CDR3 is CASSPWAGGDNGNTEAFF. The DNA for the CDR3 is TGTGCCAGCAGCCCCTGGGCAGGGGGAGATAATGGGAACACTGAAGCTTTCTTT.

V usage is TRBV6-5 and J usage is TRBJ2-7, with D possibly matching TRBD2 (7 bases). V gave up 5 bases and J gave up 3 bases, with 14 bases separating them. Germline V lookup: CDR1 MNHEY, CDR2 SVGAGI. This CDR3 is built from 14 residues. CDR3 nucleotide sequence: TGTGCCAGCAGTGGGGGAAGGGGGGGCTACGAGCAGTACTTC. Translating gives CASSGGRGGYEQYF.

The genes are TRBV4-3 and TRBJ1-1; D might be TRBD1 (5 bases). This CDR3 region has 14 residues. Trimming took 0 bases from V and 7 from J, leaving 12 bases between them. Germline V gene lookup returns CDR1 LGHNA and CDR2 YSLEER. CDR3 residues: CASSQDVSGGEAFF. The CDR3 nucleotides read TGCGCCAGCAGCCAAGATGTGAGCGGGGGTGAAGCTTTCTTT.

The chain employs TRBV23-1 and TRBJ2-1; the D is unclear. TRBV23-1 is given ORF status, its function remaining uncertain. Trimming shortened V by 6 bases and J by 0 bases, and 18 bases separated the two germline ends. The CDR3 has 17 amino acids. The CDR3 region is CASRERYQDASYNEQFF. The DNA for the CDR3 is TGCGCCAGCAGGGAAAGGTATCAGGACGCCTCCTACAATGAGCAGTTCTTC.